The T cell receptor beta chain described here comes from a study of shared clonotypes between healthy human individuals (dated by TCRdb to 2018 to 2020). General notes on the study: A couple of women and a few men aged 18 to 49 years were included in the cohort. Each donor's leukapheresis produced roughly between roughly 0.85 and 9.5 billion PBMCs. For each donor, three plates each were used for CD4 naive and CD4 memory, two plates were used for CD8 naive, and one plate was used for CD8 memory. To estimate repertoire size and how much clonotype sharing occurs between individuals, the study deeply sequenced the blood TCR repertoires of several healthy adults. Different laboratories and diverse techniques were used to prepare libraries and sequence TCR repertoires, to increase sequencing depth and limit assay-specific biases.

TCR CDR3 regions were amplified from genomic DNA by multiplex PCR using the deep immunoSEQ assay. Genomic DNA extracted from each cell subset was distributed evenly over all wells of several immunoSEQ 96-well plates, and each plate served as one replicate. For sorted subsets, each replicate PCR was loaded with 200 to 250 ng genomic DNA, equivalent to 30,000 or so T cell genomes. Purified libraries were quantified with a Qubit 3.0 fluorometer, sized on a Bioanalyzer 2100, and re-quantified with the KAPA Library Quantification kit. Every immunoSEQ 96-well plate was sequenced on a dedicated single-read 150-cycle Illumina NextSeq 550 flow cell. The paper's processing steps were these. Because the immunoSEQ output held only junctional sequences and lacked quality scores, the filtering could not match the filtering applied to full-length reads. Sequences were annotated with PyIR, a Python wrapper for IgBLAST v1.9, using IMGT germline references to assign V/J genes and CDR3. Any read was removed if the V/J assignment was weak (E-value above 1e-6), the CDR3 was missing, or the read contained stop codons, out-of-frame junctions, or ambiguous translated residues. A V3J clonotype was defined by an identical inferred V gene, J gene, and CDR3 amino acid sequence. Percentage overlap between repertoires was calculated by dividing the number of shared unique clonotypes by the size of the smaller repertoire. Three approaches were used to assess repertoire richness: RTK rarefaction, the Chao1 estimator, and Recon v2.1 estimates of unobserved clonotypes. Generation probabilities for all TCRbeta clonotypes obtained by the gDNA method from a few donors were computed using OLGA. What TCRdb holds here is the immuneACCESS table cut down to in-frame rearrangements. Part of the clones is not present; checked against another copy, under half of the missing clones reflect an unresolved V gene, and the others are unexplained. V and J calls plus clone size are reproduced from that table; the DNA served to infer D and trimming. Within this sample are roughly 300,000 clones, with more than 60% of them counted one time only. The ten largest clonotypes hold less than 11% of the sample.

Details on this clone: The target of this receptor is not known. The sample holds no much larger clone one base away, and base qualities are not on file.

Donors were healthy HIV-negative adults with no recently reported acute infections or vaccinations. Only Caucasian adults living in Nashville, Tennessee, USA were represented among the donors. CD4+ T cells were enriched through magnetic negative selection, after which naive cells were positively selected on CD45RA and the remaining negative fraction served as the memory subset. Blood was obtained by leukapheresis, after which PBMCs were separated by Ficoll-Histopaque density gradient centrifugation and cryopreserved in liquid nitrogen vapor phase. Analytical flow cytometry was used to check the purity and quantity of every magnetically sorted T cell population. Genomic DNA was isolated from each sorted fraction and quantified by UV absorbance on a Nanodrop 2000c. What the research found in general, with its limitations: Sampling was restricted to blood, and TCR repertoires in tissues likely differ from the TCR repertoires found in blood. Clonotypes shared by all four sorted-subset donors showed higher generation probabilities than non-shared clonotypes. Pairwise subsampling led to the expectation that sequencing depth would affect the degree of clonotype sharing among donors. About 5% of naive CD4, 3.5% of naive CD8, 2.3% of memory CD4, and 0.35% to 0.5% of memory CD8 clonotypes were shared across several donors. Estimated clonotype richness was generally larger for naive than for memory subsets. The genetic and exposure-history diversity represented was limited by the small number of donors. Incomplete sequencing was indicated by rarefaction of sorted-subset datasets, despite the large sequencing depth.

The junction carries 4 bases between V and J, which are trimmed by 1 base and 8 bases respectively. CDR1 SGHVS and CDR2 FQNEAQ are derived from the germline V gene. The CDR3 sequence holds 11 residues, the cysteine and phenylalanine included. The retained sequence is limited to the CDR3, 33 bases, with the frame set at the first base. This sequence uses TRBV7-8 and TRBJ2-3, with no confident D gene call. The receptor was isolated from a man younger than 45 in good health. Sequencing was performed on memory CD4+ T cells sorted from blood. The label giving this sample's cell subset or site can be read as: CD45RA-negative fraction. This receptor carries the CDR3 CASSLEGTQYF. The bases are TGTGCCAGCAGCTTAGAGGGTACGCAGTATTTT. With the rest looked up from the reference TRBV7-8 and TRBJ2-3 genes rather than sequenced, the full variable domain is GAGVSQSPRYKVAKRGQDVALRCDPISGHVSLFWYQQALGQGPEFLTYFQNEAQLDKSGLPSDRFFAERPEGSVSTLKIQRTQQEDSAVYLCASSLEGTQYFGPGTRLTVL.